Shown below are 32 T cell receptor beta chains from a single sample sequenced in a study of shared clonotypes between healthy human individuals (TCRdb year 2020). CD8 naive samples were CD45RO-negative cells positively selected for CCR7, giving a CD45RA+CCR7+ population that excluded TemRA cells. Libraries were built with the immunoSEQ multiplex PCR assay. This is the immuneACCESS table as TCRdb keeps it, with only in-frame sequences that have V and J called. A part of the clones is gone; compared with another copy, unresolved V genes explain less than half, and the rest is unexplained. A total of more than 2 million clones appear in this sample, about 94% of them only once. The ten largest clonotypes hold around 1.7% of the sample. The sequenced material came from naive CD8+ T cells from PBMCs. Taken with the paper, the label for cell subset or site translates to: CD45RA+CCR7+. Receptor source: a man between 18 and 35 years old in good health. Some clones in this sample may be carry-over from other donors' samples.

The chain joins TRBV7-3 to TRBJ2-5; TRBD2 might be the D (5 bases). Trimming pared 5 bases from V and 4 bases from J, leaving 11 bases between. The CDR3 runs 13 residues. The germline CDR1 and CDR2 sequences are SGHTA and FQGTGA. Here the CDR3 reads CASSVGVLETQYF. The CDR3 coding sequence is TGTGCCAGCAGCGTGGGAGTGTTAGAGACCCAGTACTTC.

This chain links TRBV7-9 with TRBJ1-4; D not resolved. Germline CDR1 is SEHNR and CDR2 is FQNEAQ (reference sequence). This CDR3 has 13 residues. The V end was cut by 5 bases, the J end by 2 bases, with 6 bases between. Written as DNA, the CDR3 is TGTGCCAGCAGCCCCCGGACTAATGAAAAACTGTTTTTT. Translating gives CASSPRTNEKLFF. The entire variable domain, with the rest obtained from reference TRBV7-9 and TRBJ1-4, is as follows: DTGVSQNPRHKITKRGQNVTFRCDPISEHNRLYWYRQTLGQGPEFLTYFQNEAQLEKSRLLSDRFSAERPKGSFSTLEIQRTEQGDSAMYLCASSPRTNEKLFFGSGTQLSVL.

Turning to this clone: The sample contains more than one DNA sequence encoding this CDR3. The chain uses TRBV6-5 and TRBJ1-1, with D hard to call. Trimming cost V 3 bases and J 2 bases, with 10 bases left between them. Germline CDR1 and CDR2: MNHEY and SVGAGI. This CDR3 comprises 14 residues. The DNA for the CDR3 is TGTGCCAGCAGTTATCGCACAGTAAACACTGAAGCTTTCTTT. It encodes CASSYRTVNTEAFF.

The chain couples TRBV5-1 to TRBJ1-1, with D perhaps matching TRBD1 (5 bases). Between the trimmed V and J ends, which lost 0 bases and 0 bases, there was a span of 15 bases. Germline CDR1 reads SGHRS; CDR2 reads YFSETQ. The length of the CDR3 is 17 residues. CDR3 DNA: TGCGCCAGCAGCTTGGGTGGCAGGGTCTCCATGAACACTGAAGCTTTCTTT. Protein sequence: CASSLGGRVSMNTEAFF.

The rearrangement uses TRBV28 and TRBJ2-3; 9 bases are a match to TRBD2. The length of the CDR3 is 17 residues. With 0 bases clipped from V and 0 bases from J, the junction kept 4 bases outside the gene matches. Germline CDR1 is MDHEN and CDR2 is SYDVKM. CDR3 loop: CASSLWPTSGSTDTQYF. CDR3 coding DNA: TGTGCCAGCAGTTTATGGCCGACTAGCGGTAGCACAGATACGCAGTATTTT.

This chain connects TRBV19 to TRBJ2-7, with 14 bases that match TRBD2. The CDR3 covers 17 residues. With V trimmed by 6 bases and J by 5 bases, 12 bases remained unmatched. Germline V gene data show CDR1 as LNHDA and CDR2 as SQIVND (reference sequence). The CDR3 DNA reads TGTGCCAGTAGACCCACCGGGACTAGCGGGAGACTGCACGAGCAGTACTTC. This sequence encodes CASRPTGTSGRLHEQYF.

CDR3 sequence reads: CASRLGTEAFF. The DNA of the CDR3 is TGTGCCAGCAGATTGGGGACTGAAGCTTTCTTT. The chain employs TRBV6-5 and TRBJ1-1; the D is unclear. The CDR3 is 11 residues long. Trimming removed 6 bases at V and 5 bases at J, with 7 bases between. Germline CDR1 reads MNHEY; CDR2 reads SVGAGI.

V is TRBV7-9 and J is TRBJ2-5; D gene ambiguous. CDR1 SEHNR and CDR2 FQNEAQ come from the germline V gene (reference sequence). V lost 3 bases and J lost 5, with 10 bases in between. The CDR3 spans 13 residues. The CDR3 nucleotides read TGTGCCAGCAGCTTGAAGGGTGGGGAGACCCAGTACTTC. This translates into CASSLKGGETQYF.

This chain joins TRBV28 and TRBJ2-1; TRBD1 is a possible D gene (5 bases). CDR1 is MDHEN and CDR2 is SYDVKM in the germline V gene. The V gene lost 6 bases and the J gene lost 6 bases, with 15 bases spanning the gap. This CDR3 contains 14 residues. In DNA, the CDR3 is TGTGCCAGCAGGCTGGACCAAGGGGCCAATGAGCAGTTCTTC. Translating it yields CASRLDQGANEQFF.

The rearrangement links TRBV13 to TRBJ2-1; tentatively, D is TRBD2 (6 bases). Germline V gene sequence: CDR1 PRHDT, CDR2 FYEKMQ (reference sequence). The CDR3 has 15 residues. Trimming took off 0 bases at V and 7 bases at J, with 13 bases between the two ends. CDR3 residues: CASSLGSSGGNEQFF. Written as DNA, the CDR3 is TGTGCCAGCAGCTTAGGGTCGTCCGGGGGAAATGAGCAGTTCTTC.

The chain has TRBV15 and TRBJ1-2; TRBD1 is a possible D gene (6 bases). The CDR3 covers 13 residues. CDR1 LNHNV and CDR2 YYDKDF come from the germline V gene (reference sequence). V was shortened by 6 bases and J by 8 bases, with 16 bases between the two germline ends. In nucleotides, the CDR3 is TGTGCCACCAGGAACCTTATGGGGGCCGGCTACACCTTC. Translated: CATRNLMGAGYTF.

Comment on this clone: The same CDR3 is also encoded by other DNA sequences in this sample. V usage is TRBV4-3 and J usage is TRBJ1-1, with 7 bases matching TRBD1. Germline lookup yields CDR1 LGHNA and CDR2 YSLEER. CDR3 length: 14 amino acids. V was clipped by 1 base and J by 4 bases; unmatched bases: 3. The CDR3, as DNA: TGCGCCAGCAGCCAAGTCGAGGGGGCCACTGAAGCTTTCTTT. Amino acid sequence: CASSQVEGATEAFF.

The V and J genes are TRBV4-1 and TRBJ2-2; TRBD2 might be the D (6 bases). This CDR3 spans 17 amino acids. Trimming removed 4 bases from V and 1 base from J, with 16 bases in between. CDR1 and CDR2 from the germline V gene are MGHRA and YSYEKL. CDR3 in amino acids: CASSRAPGLLNTGELFF. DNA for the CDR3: TGCGCCAGCAGCCGTGCACCCGGACTATTGAACACCGGGGAGCTGTTTTTT.

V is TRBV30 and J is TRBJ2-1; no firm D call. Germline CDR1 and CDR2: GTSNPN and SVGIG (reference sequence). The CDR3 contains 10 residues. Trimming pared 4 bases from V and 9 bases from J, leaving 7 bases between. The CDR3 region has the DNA TGTGCCTGGATTAATGGTGAGCAGTTCTTC. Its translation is CAWINGEQFF.

Written as DNA, the CDR3 is TGTGCCAGCAGCTTCCGGCTAGCGGGAGCCCACTCCTACGAGCAGTACTTC. Protein: CASSFRLAGAHSYEQYF. The chain combines TRBV13 with TRBJ2-7, with 10 bases identical to TRBD2. With 3 bases clipped from V and 0 bases from J, the junction kept 8 bases outside the gene matches. Germline lookup yields CDR1 PRHDT and CDR2 FYEKMQ (reference sequence). CDR3 length equals 17 residues.

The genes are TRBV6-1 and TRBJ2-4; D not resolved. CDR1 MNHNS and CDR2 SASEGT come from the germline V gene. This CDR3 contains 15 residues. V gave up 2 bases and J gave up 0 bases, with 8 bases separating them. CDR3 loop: CASSEWILAKNIQYF. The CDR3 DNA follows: TGTGCCAGCAGTGAATGGATTCTAGCCAAAAACATTCAGTACTTC.

CDR3 amino acids: CANRDSENYGYTF. CDR3 sequence (DNA): TGTGCCAACCGGGACAGTGAAAACTATGGCTACACCTTC. The chain employs TRBV10-3 and TRBJ1-2; 7 bases map to TRBD1. CDR3 length equals 13 residues. Trimming cost V 10 bases and J 2 bases; bases outside gene matches: 7. From germline, CDR1 is ENHRY and CDR2 SYGVKD.

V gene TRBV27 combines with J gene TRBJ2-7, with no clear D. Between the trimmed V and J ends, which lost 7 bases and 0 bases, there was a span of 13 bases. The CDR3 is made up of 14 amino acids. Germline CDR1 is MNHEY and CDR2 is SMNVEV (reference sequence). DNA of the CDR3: TGTGCCAGCACCGACGGACCGAGCTCCTACGAGCAGTACTTC. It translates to CASTDGPSSYEQYF.

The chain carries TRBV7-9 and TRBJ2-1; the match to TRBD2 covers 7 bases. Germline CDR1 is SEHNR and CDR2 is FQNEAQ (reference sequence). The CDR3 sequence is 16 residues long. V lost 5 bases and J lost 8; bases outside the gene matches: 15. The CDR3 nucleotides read TGTGCCAGCAGCCCCAAAGGCGGGAGTATATTTGATGAGCAGTTCTTC. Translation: CASSPKGGSIFDEQFF. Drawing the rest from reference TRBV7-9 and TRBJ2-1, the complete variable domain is DTGVSQNPRHKITKRGQNVTFRCDPISEHNRLYWYRQTLGQGPEFLTYFQNEAQLEKSRLLSDRFSAERPKGSFSTLEIQRTEQGDSAMYLCASSPKGGSIFDEQFFGPGTRLTVL.

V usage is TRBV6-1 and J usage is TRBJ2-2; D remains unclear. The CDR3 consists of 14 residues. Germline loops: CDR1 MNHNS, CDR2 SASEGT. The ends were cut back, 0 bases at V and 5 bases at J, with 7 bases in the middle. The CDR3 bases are TGTGCCAGCAGTGAAGCGAGGTGGACCGGGGAGCTGTTTTTT. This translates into CASSEARWTGELFF.

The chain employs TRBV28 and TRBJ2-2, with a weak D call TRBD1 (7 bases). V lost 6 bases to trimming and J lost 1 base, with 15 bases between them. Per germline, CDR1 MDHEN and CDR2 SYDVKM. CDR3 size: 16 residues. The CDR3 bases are TGTGCCAGCAGGGTCAGGGGGAGGCTGAACACCGGGGAGCTGTTTTTT. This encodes CASRVRGRLNTGELFF.

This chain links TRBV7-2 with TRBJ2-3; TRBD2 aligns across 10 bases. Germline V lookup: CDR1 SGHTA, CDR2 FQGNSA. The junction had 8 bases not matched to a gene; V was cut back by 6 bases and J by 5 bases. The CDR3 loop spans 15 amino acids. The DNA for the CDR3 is TGTGCCAGCAGTATTAGCGGGAGGCCTCTAGATACGCAGTATTTT. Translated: CASSISGRPLDTQYF.

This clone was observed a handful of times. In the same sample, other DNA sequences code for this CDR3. CDR3 residues: CASSGDYGYTF. CDR3 bases: TGTGCCAGCAGTGGAGACTATGGCTACACCTTC. The rearrangement uses TRBV2 and TRBJ1-2; no firm D call. This CDR3 is 11 amino acids long. Trimming took 4 bases from V and 3 from J, leaving 3 bases between them. Germline-derived CDR1 and CDR2 are SNHLY and FYNNEI.

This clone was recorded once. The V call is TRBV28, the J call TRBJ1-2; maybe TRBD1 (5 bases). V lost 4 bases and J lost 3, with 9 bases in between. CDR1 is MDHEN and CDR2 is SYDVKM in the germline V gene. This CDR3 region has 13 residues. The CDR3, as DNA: TGTGCCAGCAGTTCGGGGGACGACTATGGCTACACCTTC. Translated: CASSSGDDYGYTF.

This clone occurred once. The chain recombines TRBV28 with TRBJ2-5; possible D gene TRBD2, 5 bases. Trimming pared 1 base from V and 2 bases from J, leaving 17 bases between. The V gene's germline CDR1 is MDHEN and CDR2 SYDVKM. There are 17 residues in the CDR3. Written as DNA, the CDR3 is TGTGCCAGCAGTTTATTGGTAACATCGGGGTTTCAAGAGACCCAGTACTTC. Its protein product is CASSLLVTSGFQETQYF. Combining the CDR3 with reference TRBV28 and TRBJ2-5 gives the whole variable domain DVKVTQSSRYLVKRTGEKVFLECVQDMDHENMFWYRQDPGLGLRLIYFSYDVKMKEKGDIPEGYSVSREKKERFSLILESASTNQTSMYLCASSLLVTSGFQETQYFGPGTRLLVL.

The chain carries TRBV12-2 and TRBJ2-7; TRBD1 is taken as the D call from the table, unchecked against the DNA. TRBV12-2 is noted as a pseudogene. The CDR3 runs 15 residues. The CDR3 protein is CASRLGPRGIHEQYF. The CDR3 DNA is TGTGCAAGTCGCTTAGGACCCAGGGGAATCCACGAGCAGTACTTC.

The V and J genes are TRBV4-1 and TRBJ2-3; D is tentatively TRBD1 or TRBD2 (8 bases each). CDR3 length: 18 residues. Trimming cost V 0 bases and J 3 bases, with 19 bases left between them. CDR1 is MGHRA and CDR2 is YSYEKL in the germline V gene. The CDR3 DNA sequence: TGCGCCAGCAGCCAAGATGCCCAGGGGGCTAGCGGGACAGATACGCAGTATTTT. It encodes CASSQDAQGASGTDTQYF.

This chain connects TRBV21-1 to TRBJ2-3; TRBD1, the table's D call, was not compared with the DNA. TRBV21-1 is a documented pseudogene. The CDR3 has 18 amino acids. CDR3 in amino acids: CASSKDRVALPSTDTQYF. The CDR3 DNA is TGTGCCAGCAGCAAGGACAGGGTGGCCTTACCTAGCACAGATACGCAGTATTTT.

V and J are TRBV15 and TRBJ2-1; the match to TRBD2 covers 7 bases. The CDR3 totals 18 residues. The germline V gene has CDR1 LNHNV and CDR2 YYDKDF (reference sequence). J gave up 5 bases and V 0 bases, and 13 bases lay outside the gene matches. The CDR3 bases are TGTGCCACCAGCAGAGATCAATGGGGTCTAGCGGAAGACAATGAGCAGTTCTTC. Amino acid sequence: CATSRDQWGLAEDNEQFF.

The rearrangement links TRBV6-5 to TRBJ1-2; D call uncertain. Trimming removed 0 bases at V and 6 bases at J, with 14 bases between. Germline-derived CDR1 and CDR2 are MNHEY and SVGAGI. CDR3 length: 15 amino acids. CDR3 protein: CASSYSPSGWDGYTF. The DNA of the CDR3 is TGTGCCAGCAGTTACTCCCCGTCGGGTTGGGATGGCTACACCTTC.

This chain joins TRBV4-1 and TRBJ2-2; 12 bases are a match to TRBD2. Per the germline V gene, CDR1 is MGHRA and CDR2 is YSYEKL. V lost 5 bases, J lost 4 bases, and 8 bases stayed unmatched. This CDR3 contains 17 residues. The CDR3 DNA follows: TGCGCCAGCAGCTTACAGACTAGCGGGAGTGGCACCGGGGAGCTGTTTTTT. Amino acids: CASSLQTSGSGTGELFF.

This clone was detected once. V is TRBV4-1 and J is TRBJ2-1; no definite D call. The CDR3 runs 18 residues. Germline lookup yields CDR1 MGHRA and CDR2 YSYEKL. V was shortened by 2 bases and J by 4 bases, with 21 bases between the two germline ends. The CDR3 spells CASSQTRYSNGRYNEQFF. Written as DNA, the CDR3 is TGCGCCAGCAGCCAAACCCGCTATTCAAACGGCCGGTACAATGAGCAGTTCTTC.